These T cell receptor beta chains were read from a single sample in a study of blood T cell repertoires in COVID-19. Data came from immunoSEQ multiplex PCR; TCRdb stores just in-frame clones and leaves some out. The sample includes 200,000 to 300,000 clones, approximately 90% of them seen just once. Sequenced sample: PBMCs or T cells enriched from blood (not recorded which). The receptor source for this set is a woman between 25 and 40 years old who had recovered from COVID-19. The CDR3 runs from the conserved cysteine through the conserved F or W. A D gene is named only where the DNA matches it firmly.

J gene: TRBJ1-3; V gene: TRBV11-2; D gene: -; CDR3 DNA: TGTGCCAGCAGCTTAGATTCGGGCTCTGGAAACACCATATATTTT; CDR3 protein: CASSLDSGSGNTIYF
J gene: TRBJ2-5; V gene: TRBV27; D gene: -; CDR3 DNA: TGTGCCAGCAGGCGGGCTCCCGAGGGTACCCAGTACTTC; CDR3 protein: CASRRAPEGTQYF
J gene: TRBJ2-1; V gene: TRBV24-1; D gene: TRBD2; CDR3 DNA: TGTGCCACCAGTGACCCGACTAGCGGATTTCACAATGAGCAGTTCTTC; CDR3 protein: CATSDPTSGFHNEQFF
J gene: TRBJ1-6; V gene: TRBV12-3/TRBV12-4; D gene: -; CDR3 DNA: TGTGCCAGCAGTTTAGTAGGGGGTTCACCCCTCCACTTT; CDR3 protein: CASSLVGGSPLHF
J gene: TRBJ2-5; V gene: TRBV5-4; D gene: TRBD2; CDR3 DNA: TGTGCCAGCAGACACGGGACTAGCGAAGAGACCCAGTACTTC; CDR3 protein: CASRHGTSEETQYF
J gene: TRBJ1-5; V gene: TRBV4-2; D gene: TRBD1; CDR3 DNA: TGTGCCAGCAGCCAAGACCGGACAGGGGCGGGCAATCAGCCCCAGCATTTT; CDR3 protein: CASSQDRTGAGNQPQHF
J gene: TRBJ1-2; V gene: TRBV19; D gene: -; CDR3 DNA: TGTGCCAGTAGAACGTCCCACCAGGTCCCCGCTTATGGCTACACCTTC; CDR3 protein: CASRTSHQVPAYGYTF
J gene: TRBJ1-3; V gene: TRBV27; D gene: TRBD1; CDR3 DNA: TGTGCCAGCAGTCAAGCCCGGGGACAGGGCCTAAACACCATATATTTT; CDR3 protein: CASSQARGQGLNTIYF
J gene: TRBJ2-5; V gene: TRBV6-6; D gene: TRBD2; CDR3 DNA: TGTGCCAGCAGTCCCTCCGGGACTAGCGGGAGAACAAGAAGAGAGACCCAGTACTTC; CDR3 protein: CASSPSGTSGRTRRETQYF
J gene: TRBJ1-6; V gene: TRBV28; D gene: -; CDR3 DNA: TGTGCCAGCAGTTATATAGGGACACAGAGCCACTTT; CDR3 protein: CASSYIGTQSHF
J gene: TRBJ1-5; V gene: TRBV15; D gene: -; CDR3 DNA: TGTGCCACCAGCATCTCCGACAGGCTTAGCAATCAGCCCCAGCATTTT; CDR3 protein: CATSISDRLSNQPQHF
J gene: TRBJ1-4; V gene: TRBV5-4; D gene: TRBD1; CDR3 DNA: TGTGCCAGCAGCCTGGACAGGGATAATGAAAAACTGTTTTTT; CDR3 protein: CASSLDRDNEKLFF